The source of this TCR beta chain is a study of CD8+ T cells in alopecia areata. Study-wide results and caveats: Scalp samples also yield sequences from resident alphabeta T cells of normal skin. Higher clonality was seen in lesional scalp than in normal scalp, especially in alopecia totalis/universalis. Patients displayed less clarity in TCR sharing than mice, a finding possibly related to HLA.

Extracted RNA was reverse transcribed into cDNA, the sequencing template. Sequenced by immunoSEQ multiplex PCR; TCRdb stores in-frame clones only, minus some. This sample has 150,000 or so clones, with about 89% found just once. Germline-derived CDR1 and CDR2 are GTSNPN and SVGIG (reference sequence). This CDR3 has 12 amino acids. Remarks on this clone: Its matching antigen is unknown. At one boundary the junction diverges from the germline segment, which might be a read error. Additional DNA sequences in this sample encode the identical CDR3.

This material consisted of CD8+ T cells sorted from blood, taken at week 0. This sequence was found in a human donor with alopecia areata. The chain combines TRBV30 with TRBJ2-2; D is uncertain. CDR3 nucleotides: TGCGCCTGGAGTGTCCTCTCCGGGGAGCTGTTTTTT. Translating gives CAWSVLSGELFF. Variable domain in full (rest from reference TRBV30 and TRBJ2-2): SQTIHQWPATLVQPVGSPLSLECTVEGTSNPNLYWYRQAAGRGLQLLFYSVGIGQISSEVPQNLSASRPQDRQFILSSKKLLLSDSGFYLCAWSVLSGELFFGEGSRLTVL.